Presented here are 5 T cell receptor beta chains from one specimen sequenced in a study of cytomegalovirus exposure and HLA in healthy donors (dated by TCRdb to 2016 to 2017). Library preparation employed the immunoSEQ multiplex PCR assay. For the multiplex PCR, a mixture combining 60 forward primers for TCR Vbeta segments and 13 reverse primers for TCR Jbeta segments was used. TCRdb provides this immuneACCESS table in a form limited to in-frame rearrangements. Some clones are lacking; in checked studies, under half of them reflect an unresolved V gene, and why the rest are absent is not known. The sample table lists 150,000 to 200,000 clones, over 65% of them with a count of one. The leading ten clones occupy over 1.1% of the sample. Input material: PBMCs. Receptors were obtained from a young man in good health and CMV-seronegative.

J is TRBJ2-7 and V is TRBV2, with 7 positions matching TRBD2. The germline V gene encodes CDR1 SNHLY and CDR2 FYNNEI. J was trimmed by 1 base and V by 10 bases; bases with no gene match: 10. The length of the CDR3 is 14 residues. CDR3 residues: CATRVAGESYEQYF. The CDR3 DNA sequence: TGTGCCACAAGGGTGGCGGGGGAGTCCTACGAGCAGTACTTC.

The gene calls are TRBV15 and TRBJ2-3, with D maybe TRBD1 (5 bases). CDR3 length: 15 amino acids. CDR1 is LNHNV and CDR2 is YYDKDF in the germline V gene (reference sequence). V lost 0 bases, J lost 0 bases, and 7 bases lay in between. CDR3 in amino acids: CATSRDRASTDTQYF. CDR3 DNA sequence: TGTGCCACCAGCAGAGACAGGGCTAGCACAGATACGCAGTATTTT. Full variable domain (missing parts from reference TRBV15 and TRBJ2-3): DAMVIQNPRYQVTQFGKPVTLSCSQTLNHNVMYWYQQKSSQAPKLLFHYYDKDFNNEADTPDNFQSRRPNTSFCFLDIRSPGLGDTAMYLCATSRDRASTDTQYFGPGTRLTVL.

This clone was recorded a few times. V is TRBV11-2 and J is TRBJ1-2, with 7 bases that match TRBD1. This CDR3 has 13 residues. V lost 5 bases to trimming and J lost 4 bases; unmatched junction nucleotides: 4. The germline CDR1 and CDR2 sequences are SGHAT and FQNNGV. This CDR3 reads CASSPQGGYGYTF. The CDR3, as DNA: TGTGCCAGCAGCCCGCAGGGGGGCTATGGCTACACCTTC.

The CDR3 region has the DNA TGCGCCAGCAGCCACCGGACAGGGCCCTACGAGCAGTACTTC. This translates into CASSHRTGPYEQYF. The chain has TRBV4-1 and TRBJ2-5; 8 bases are shared with TRBD1. The tail of the sequence fits TRBJ2-7 better, so the J call may be wrong. This CDR3 spans 14 amino acids. The germline V gene has CDR1 MGHRA and CDR2 YSYEKL.

This clone was seen once. This sample also contains other DNA sequences that code for the same CDR3. V gene TRBV7-9 combines with J gene TRBJ2-1, with a weak D call TRBD1 (6 bases). This CDR3 region has 15 residues. Trimming cost V 5 bases and J 4 bases, with 15 bases left between them. From germline, CDR1 is SEHNR and CDR2 FQNEAQ (reference sequence). CDR3 residues: CASSPAGAGYNEQFF. Written as DNA, the CDR3 is TGTGCCAGCAGCCCAGCAGGGGCCGGTTACAATGAGCAGTTCTTC.